This record looks at one T cell receptor (beta chain) sequence and its context. As yet, its antigen is unknown. TCRdb independently ran MiXCR on the PCR reads; one entry per CDR3 protein. Counted here are approximately 54,000 distinct CDR3 sequences, about 25% occurring once; the ten biggest clones make up over 1.5%. This entry is derived from a study of molecular identifiers for immune sequencing clone quantification. In the study overall: The replicate experiment used RNA from approximately 22,000 or 94,000 naive CD8 cells. This RNA was split into five aliquots, and four of them were sequenced. Notes on the study in general: One cell's worth of spiked Jurkat TCR RNA was reportedly detectable among approximately 990,000 naive cells.

This CDR3 is built from 15 residues. The V and J ends lost 1 base and 5 bases respectively, with 12 bases between them. This rearrangement joins TRBV12-3 or TRBV12-4 to TRBJ1-5; D possibly corresponds to TRBD1 (6 bases). This clonotype was obtained from a human donor in good health. Some libraries in this study had Jurkat cell RNA spiked in. Source material: naive CD8+ T cells from blood, with Jurkat cell RNA spiked in. Subset noted: FACS-sorted CD8+CD4-CCR7+CD45RA+ naive T cells. In DNA, the CDR3 is TGTGCCAGCAGTTTAGACACAGGGAGAGATCAGCCCCAGCATTTT. It yields the protein CASSLDTGRDQPQHF.